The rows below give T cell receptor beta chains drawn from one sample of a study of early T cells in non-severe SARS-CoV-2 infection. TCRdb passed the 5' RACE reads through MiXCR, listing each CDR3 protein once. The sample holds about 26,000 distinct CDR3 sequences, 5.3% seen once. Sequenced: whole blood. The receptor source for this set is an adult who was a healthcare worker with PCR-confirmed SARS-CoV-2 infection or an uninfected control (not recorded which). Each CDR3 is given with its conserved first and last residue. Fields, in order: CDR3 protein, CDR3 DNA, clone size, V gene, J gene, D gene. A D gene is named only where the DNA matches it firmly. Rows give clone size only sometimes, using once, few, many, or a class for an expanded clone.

cdr3_aa: CASSHPDRGIFLCYTF; cdr3_nt: TGTGCCAGCAGCCATCCTGACAGGGGAATATTCCTATGCTACACCTTC; clone_size: few; v_call: TRBV28; j_call: TRBJ1-2; d_call: TRBD1
cdr3_aa: CASSPGSTDTQYF; cdr3_nt: TGCGCCAGCAGCCCGGGCAGCACAGATACGCAGTATTTT; clone_size: many; v_call: TRBV5-1; j_call: TRBJ2-3; d_call: NA
cdr3_aa: CASSSTSSPSYEQYF; cdr3_nt: TGTGCCAGCAGCTCCACTAGTTCCCCATCCTACGAGCAGTACTTC; clone_size: many; v_call: TRBV7-3; j_call: TRBJ2-7; d_call: NA
cdr3_aa: CASSSKGPSTGRRPNYEQYF; cdr3_nt: TGCGCCAGCAGCTCTAAAGGTCCTTCCACAGGGAGGAGACCAAACTACGAGCAGTACTTC; clone_size: many; v_call: TRBV5-1; j_call: TRBJ2-7; d_call: NA
cdr3_aa: CASSLAGADTQYF; cdr3_nt: TGTGCCAGCAGCTTAGCGGGGGCAGATACGCAGTATTTT; clone_size: many; v_call: TRBV7-2; j_call: TRBJ2-3; d_call: NA
cdr3_aa: CASSPAAISGRFNEQFF; cdr3_nt: TGTGCCAGCAGCCCCGCCGCGATTAGCGGGAGGTTCAATGAGCAGTTCTTC; clone_size: NA; v_call: TRBV6-2/TRBV6-3; j_call: TRBJ2-1; d_call: TRBD2
cdr3_aa: CASKSGDYNEQFF; cdr3_nt: TGTGCCAGCAAATCAGGGGACTACAATGAGCAGTTCTTC; clone_size: many; v_call: TRBV2; j_call: TRBJ2-1; d_call: NA
cdr3_aa: CASSFGGYYEQYF; cdr3_nt: TGTGCCAGCAGTTTTGGCGGGTACTACGAGCAGTACTTC; clone_size: many; v_call: TRBV12-3/TRBV12-4; j_call: TRBJ2-7; d_call: NA
cdr3_aa: CASSHLPGTQETQYF; cdr3_nt: TGTGCCAGCAGCCATCTCCCCGGGACGCAAGAGACCCAGTACTTC; clone_size: many; v_call: TRBV14; j_call: TRBJ2-5; d_call: NA
cdr3_aa: CASSNGQVNEQFF; cdr3_nt: TGTGCCAGCAGTAACGGGCAGGTAAATGAGCAGTTCTTC; clone_size: few; v_call: TRBV6-6; j_call: TRBJ2-1; d_call: NA
cdr3_aa: CAWSVGGAGGDEQYF; cdr3_nt: TGTGCCTGGAGTGTAGGTGGGGCAGGGGGGGACGAGCAGTACTTC; clone_size: medium-sized; v_call: TRBV30; j_call: TRBJ2-7; d_call: NA
cdr3_aa: CASKERTGAYELYF; cdr3_nt: TGTGCCAGTAAAGAGCGGACGGGCGCCTACGAGCTGTACTTC; clone_size: NA; v_call: TRBV27; j_call: TRBJ2-7; d_call: NA
cdr3_aa: CSADRVHEQFF; cdr3_nt: TGCAGCGCTGACAGGGTCCATGAGCAGTTCTTC; clone_size: many; v_call: TRBV29-1; j_call: TRBJ2-1; d_call: TRBD1
cdr3_aa: CASRASGSSPYEQYF; cdr3_nt: TGTGCCAGTAGAGCAAGCGGGAGTTCCCCCTACGAGCAGTACTTC; clone_size: many; v_call: TRBV19; j_call: TRBJ2-7; d_call: TRBD2
cdr3_aa: CASSLGSRVDDTEAFF; cdr3_nt: TGCGCCAGCAGCTTGGGTTCCAGGGTCGACGACACTGAAGCTTTCTTT; clone_size: many; v_call: TRBV5-1; j_call: TRBJ1-1; d_call: NA
cdr3_aa: CSAGSTDTQYF; cdr3_nt: TGCAGTGCTGGAAGCACAGATACGCAGTATTTT; clone_size: NA; v_call: TRBV20-1; j_call: TRBJ2-3; d_call: NA
cdr3_aa: CSAAGGRTDTQYF; cdr3_nt: TGCAGCGCAGCAGGGGGCCGGACAGATACGCAGTATTTT; clone_size: NA; v_call: TRBV29-1; j_call: TRBJ2-3; d_call: TRBD1
cdr3_aa: CASSAPGAGRVNTGELFF; cdr3_nt: TGTGCCAGCAGTGCCCCCGGGGCCGGGAGGGTGAACACCGGGGAGCTGTTTTTT; clone_size: many; v_call: TRBV6-1; j_call: TRBJ2-2; d_call: TRBD2
cdr3_aa: CASNPGRDQPQHF; cdr3_nt: TGTGCCAGCAACCCCGGTCGGGATCAGCCCCAGCATTTT; clone_size: many; v_call: TRBV28; j_call: TRBJ1-5; d_call: NA
cdr3_aa: CASSERLAGSRRFSGELFF; cdr3_nt: TGTGCCAGCAGTGAACGACTAGCGGGATCGAGGAGGTTCTCCGGGGAGCTGTTTTTT; clone_size: NA; v_call: TRBV6-6; j_call: TRBJ2-2; d_call: TRBD2
cdr3_aa: CAWSWRRNTEAFF; cdr3_nt: TGTGCCTGGAGTTGGCGAAGGAACACTGAAGCTTTCTTT; clone_size: many; v_call: TRBV30; j_call: TRBJ1-1; d_call: NA
cdr3_aa: CASSLGPGTPSTDTQYF; cdr3_nt: TGTGCCAGCAGCTTAGGCCCCGGGACACCAAGCACAGATACGCAGTATTTT; clone_size: few; v_call: TRBV11-2; j_call: TRBJ2-3; d_call: NA
cdr3_aa: CSARDQQGSPYEQYF; cdr3_nt: TGCAGTGCTAGAGACCAACAGGGGTCTCCGTACGAGCAGTACTTC; clone_size: many; v_call: TRBV20-1; j_call: TRBJ2-7; d_call: TRBD1
cdr3_aa: CASKSRAAHTKELFF; cdr3_nt: TGTGCCAGCAAGTCAAGGGCGGCGCACACCAAGGAGCTGTTTTTT; clone_size: NA; v_call: TRBV6-5; j_call: TRBJ2-2; d_call: NA
cdr3_aa: CASSAPTYNEQFF; cdr3_nt: TGTGCCAGCAGCGCTCCAACCTACAATGAGCAGTTCTTC; clone_size: few; v_call: TRBV9; j_call: TRBJ2-1; d_call: NA
cdr3_aa: CAILAPSADEQFF; cdr3_nt: TGTGCGATCCTGGCCCCTAGCGCCGATGAGCAGTTCTTC; clone_size: many; v_call: TRBV7-9; j_call: TRBJ2-1; d_call: NA
cdr3_aa: CASSPTGLADNNEQFF; cdr3_nt: TGTGCCAGCTCACCTACAGGACTAGCGGATAACAATGAGCAGTTCTTC; clone_size: many; v_call: TRBV18; j_call: TRBJ2-1; d_call: TRBD2
cdr3_aa: CASSPRLGQFF; cdr3_nt: TGTGCCAGCAGTCCAAGACTGGGGCAGTTCTTC; clone_size: many; v_call: TRBV6-2/TRBV6-3; j_call: TRBJ2-1; d_call: NA
cdr3_aa: CASSPDRETQYF; cdr3_nt: TGTGCCAGCAGTCCGGATAGGGAGACCCAGTACTTC; clone_size: many; v_call: TRBV12-3/TRBV12-4; j_call: TRBJ2-5; d_call: NA
cdr3_aa: CASSPTGGSTDTQYF; cdr3_nt: TGTGCCAGCAGCCCAACAGGGGGAAGCACAGATACGCAGTATTTT; clone_size: many; v_call: TRBV6-5; j_call: TRBJ2-3; d_call: TRBD1
cdr3_aa: CASSYTPSTYNEQFF; cdr3_nt: TGTGCCAGCAGTTACACCCCCTCCACCTACAATGAGCAGTTCTTC; clone_size: many; v_call: TRBV6-6; j_call: TRBJ2-1; d_call: NA
cdr3_aa: CASSLGTAPGGYTF; cdr3_nt: TGTGCCAGCAGCCTAGGGACAGCTCCCGGAGGCTACACCTTC; clone_size: many; v_call: TRBV7-2; j_call: TRBJ1-2; d_call: TRBD1
cdr3_aa: CASSRRGTDNEQFF; cdr3_nt: TGTGCCAGCAGCAGGAGAGGGACCGACAATGAGCAGTTCTTC; clone_size: few; v_call: TRBV27; j_call: TRBJ2-1; d_call: NA
cdr3_aa: CASSFRPGLAGGPSGNEQFF; cdr3_nt: TGTGCCAGCAGTTTTCGACCCGGACTAGCGGGAGGGCCCTCGGGCAATGAGCAGTTCTTC; clone_size: many; v_call: TRBV12-3/TRBV12-4; j_call: TRBJ2-1; d_call: TRBD2
cdr3_aa: CSARDSGRRYNEQFF; cdr3_nt: TGCAGTGCTAGGGATAGCGGGAGAAGGTACAATGAGCAGTTCTTC; clone_size: many; v_call: TRBV20-1; j_call: TRBJ2-1; d_call: TRBD2
cdr3_aa: CASSAGAGTEAFF; cdr3_nt: TGTGCCAGCAGTGCGGGGGCGGGCACTGAAGCTTTCTTT; clone_size: many; v_call: TRBV25-1; j_call: TRBJ1-1; d_call: NA
cdr3_aa: CASSQIPGQGAGEQYF; cdr3_nt: TGCGCCAGCAGCCAGATCCCGGGACAGGGGGCTGGCGAGCAGTACTTC; clone_size: once; v_call: TRBV4-1; j_call: TRBJ2-7; d_call: TRBD1
cdr3_aa: CASSWGGSIKETQYF; cdr3_nt: TGTGCCAGCAGCTGGGGCGGGAGCATCAAAGAGACCCAGTACTTC; clone_size: many; v_call: TRBV7-2; j_call: TRBJ2-5; d_call: TRBD2
cdr3_aa: CASQGWAENTEAFF; cdr3_nt: TGTGCCAGTCAAGGTTGGGCAGAAAACACTGAAGCTTTCTTT; clone_size: many; v_call: TRBV27; j_call: TRBJ1-1; d_call: NA
cdr3_aa: CASSRTSGSYEQYF; cdr3_nt: TGTGCCAGCAGCCGGACTAGCGGGAGCTACGAGCAGTACTTC; clone_size: many; v_call: TRBV7-2; j_call: TRBJ2-7; d_call: TRBD2
cdr3_aa: CASSPDRGSNQPQHF; cdr3_nt: TGTGCCAGCAGTCCCGACAGGGGCAGCAATCAGCCCCAGCATTTT; clone_size: many; v_call: TRBV12-3/TRBV12-4; j_call: TRBJ1-5; d_call: TRBD1
cdr3_aa: CASSLGYRVVSTDTQYF; cdr3_nt: TGTGCCAGCAGCTTAGGATACAGGGTAGTGAGCACAGATACGCAGTATTTT; clone_size: NA; v_call: TRBV7-8; j_call: TRBJ2-3; d_call: NA
cdr3_aa: CASSIRDTQYF; cdr3_nt: TGTGCCAGCAGCATTCGGGATACGCAGTATTTT; clone_size: many; v_call: TRBV7-9; j_call: TRBJ2-3; d_call: NA
cdr3_aa: CSAPRVPDTQYF; cdr3_nt: TGCAGTGCTCCGCGGGTCCCGGATACGCAGTATTTT; clone_size: few; v_call: TRBV20-1; j_call: TRBJ2-3; d_call: NA